Below, one T cell receptor beta chain is given with its context. Its antigen remains unidentified. Repertoires were generated with immunoSEQ multiplex PCR, while TCRdb's copy carries only in-frame clones and drops some. The data hold 10,000 to 15,000 clones, with roughly 90% observed a single time. V was pared by 6 bases and J by 5 bases, with 18 bases between. The CDR3 spans 15 residues. Germline-derived CDR1 and CDR2 are MNHEY and SMNVEV (reference sequence). The record originates from a study of lymphopenia after photon versus proton radiotherapy. Notes on the study in general: Oligoclonal CD8+ Temra expansion after nadir drove photon patients' diversity drop. Authors raise, but do not show, better survival with proton therapy.

J is TRBJ2-3 and V is TRBV27, with D perhaps matching TRBD1 or TRBD2 (6 bases each). The sample here was peripheral blood, taken from a patient treated with proton-based radiotherapy. This clonotype was sampled from a man aged 55 to 69 with pancreatic cancer. CDR3 loop: CASSRWGAVGDTQYF. The DNA for the CDR3 is TGTGCCAGCAGCCGCTGGGGGGCGGTTGGAGATACGCAGTATTTT.